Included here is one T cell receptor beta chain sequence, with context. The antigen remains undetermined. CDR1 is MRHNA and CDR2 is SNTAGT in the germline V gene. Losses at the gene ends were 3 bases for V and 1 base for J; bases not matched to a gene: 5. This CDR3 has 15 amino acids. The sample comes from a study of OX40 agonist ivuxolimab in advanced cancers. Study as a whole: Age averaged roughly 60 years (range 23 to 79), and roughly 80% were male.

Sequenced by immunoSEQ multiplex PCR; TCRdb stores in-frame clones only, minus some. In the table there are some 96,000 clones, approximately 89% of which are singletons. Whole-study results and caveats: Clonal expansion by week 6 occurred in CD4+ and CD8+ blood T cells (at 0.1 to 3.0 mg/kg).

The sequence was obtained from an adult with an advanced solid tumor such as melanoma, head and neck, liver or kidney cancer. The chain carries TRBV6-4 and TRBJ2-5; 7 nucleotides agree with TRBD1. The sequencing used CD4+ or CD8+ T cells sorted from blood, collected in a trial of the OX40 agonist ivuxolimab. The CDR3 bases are TGTGCCAGCAGTGAAGAGGGGGCCCGCCAAGAGACCCAGTACTTC. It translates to CASSEEGARQETQYF.